These 7 T cell receptor beta chains were all obtained from the same sample, sequenced in a study of CD8+ T cells in alopecia areata. Extraction of RNA preceded its reverse transcription into cDNA, which served as the sequencing template. The table came from immunoSEQ multiplex PCR; TCRdb's copy has only in-frame clones and leaves some out. The sample shows over 100,000 clones, approximately 49% of them seen only once. The input for sequencing was CD8+ T cells sorted from blood, taken at week 0. These receptors were obtained from a human donor with alopecia areata.

The chain employs TRBV27 and TRBJ1-6; TRBD1 matches 8 bases. With V trimmed by 6 bases and J by 7 bases, 5 bases remained unmatched. The CDR3 has 14 residues. The germline V gene has CDR1 MNHEY and CDR2 SMNVEV (reference sequence). CDR3 sequence reads: CASSTRGPNSPLHF. The CDR3 bases are TGTGCCAGCAGCACCAGGGGGCCAAATTCACCCCTCCACTTT.

V usage is TRBV5-1 and J usage is TRBJ2-1; D may be TRBD2 (6 bases). V shed 1 base and J shed 7 bases, with 15 bases lying between them. The CDR3 is 15 residues long. The germline gives CDR1 SGHRS, CDR2 YFSETQ. DNA for the CDR3: TGCGCCAGCAGCTTGTCCGGGACTGTAACGAATGAGCAGTTCTTC. This codes for CASSLSGTVTNEQFF.

The V and J genes are TRBV29-1 and TRBJ2-1; 16 bases map to TRBD2. This CDR3 spans 16 amino acids. Germline values: CDR1 SQVTM, CDR2 ANQGSEA. J was trimmed by 8 bases and V by 6 bases; bases with no gene match: 10. The CDR3 DNA reads TGCAGCGTCTCCGGGACTAGCGGGGGGGCCTCGGATGAGCAGTTCTTC. The encoded protein is CSVSGTSGGASDEQFF.

This clone was observed a few times. V gene TRBV6-5 combines with J gene TRBJ1-2; D is uncertain. Germline loops: CDR1 MNHEY, CDR2 SVGAGI. V lost 5 bases, J lost 8 bases, and 9 bases lay in between. The CDR3 loop spans 11 amino acids. DNA for the CDR3: TGTGCCAGCAGTAATTTCGAAGGCTACACCTTC. It yields the protein CASSNFEGYTF.

This sequence joins TRBV6-5 and TRBJ2-2, with a tentative D call TRBD1 (6 bases). From germline, CDR1 is MNHEY and CDR2 SVGAGI. The V and J ends lost 5 bases and 3 bases respectively, with 10 bases between them. The CDR3 extends over 14 amino acids. For the CDR3, the DNA is TGTGCCAGCAGTGAACAGGGAGACACCGGGGAGCTGTTTTTT. Translated: CASSEQGDTGELFF.

In regard to this clone: This specimen includes other DNA sequences encoding the same CDR3. The V and J genes are TRBV29-1 and TRBJ2-1; D not resolved. CDR1 SQVTM and CDR2 ANQGSEA come from the germline V gene. The CDR3 is made up of 10 amino acids. V lost 7 bases, J lost 5 bases, and 6 bases lay in between. CDR3 in amino acids: CSALDNEQFF. For the CDR3, the DNA is TGCAGCGCCCTAGACAATGAGCAGTTCTTC.

The chain couples TRBV2 to TRBJ2-7; 10 bases fit TRBD1. CDR1 is SNHLY, CDR2 FYNNEI, per germline. The length of the CDR3 is 17 residues. The junction had 10 bases not matched to a gene; V was cut back by 2 bases and J by 3 bases. The CDR3 loop is CASSETRTGTGVYEQYF. In nucleotides, the CDR3 is TGTGCCAGCAGTGAAACGAGGACCGGGACAGGGGTCTACGAGCAGTACTTC.